Listed below are T cell receptor beta chains from one sample, sequenced in a study of blood T cell repertoires in COVID-19. The assay was immunoSEQ multiplex PCR, and TCRdb's table has in-frame clones only and misses some. Of about 53,000 clones in the sample, about 82% were seen once. The sample consisted of peripheral blood. These TCRs come from a man aged 65-85 years with active COVID-19. Each CDR3 is given with its conserved first and last residue. Fields, in order: CDR3 length, clone size, D gene, J gene, V gene, CDR3 DNA, CDR3 protein. D genes are given only for firm matches. Size tells how often a clone was seen (once, few, many) or the class of an expanded clone, and some rows leave it out.

>15|-|-|TRBJ2-7|TRBV9
TGTGCCAGCAGCGTAGCTCCCACGAGCTCCTACGAGCAGTACTTC
CASSVAPTSSYEQYF
>12|-|-|TRBJ2-5|TRBV30
TGTGCCTGGAGTCTCAGACAAGAGACCCAGTACTTC
CAWSLRQETQYF
>14|-|TRBD1|TRBJ1-1|TRBV4-1
TGCGCCAGCAGCCAAGATGGAGGGGGCGCAAGGGCTTTCTTT
CASSQDGGGARAFF
>15|-|-|TRBJ2-3|TRBV5-1
TGCGCCAGCAGCTTGGACAGCCCAGACACAGATACGCAGTATTTT
CASSLDSPDTDTQYF
>13|-|-|TRBJ2-3|TRBV27
TGTGCCAGCAGTTCCCGGGTACAAGATACGCAGTATTTT
CASSSRVQDTQYF
>15|-|-|TRBJ2-7|TRBV15
TGTGCCACCAGCAGAGTACCGGGTCTTCCCTACGAGCAGTACTTC
CATSRVPGLPYEQYF
>15|-|-|TRBJ1-6|TRBV6-5
TGTGCCAGCAGTTGGCTCAGCTCCTATAATTCACCCCTCCACTTT
CASSWLSSYNSPLHF
>13|-|-|TRBJ1-1|TRBV7-9
TGTGCCAGCAGCTTAGGAGGGGGCACTGAAGCTTTCTTT
CASSLGGGTEAFF
>14|once|TRBD1|TRBJ2-7|TRBV18
TGTGCCAGCTCGGTCCAGGGGGCATCCTACGAGCAGTACTTC
CASSVQGASYEQYF
>15|-|-|TRBJ2-7|TRBV27
TGTGCCAGCACCCCGAGGGCAACCACTGGCTACGAGCAGTACTTC
CASTPRATTGYEQYF
>13|few|-|TRBJ1-1|TRBV4-1
TGCGCCAGCAGCCAAGGGGGGGGTTCGGGAGCTTTCTTT
CASSQGGGSGAFF
>18|-|TRBD2|TRBJ2-4|TRBV6-6
TGTGCCAGCAGTCCAGGACTAGCGGGGGGGAGGGCCAAAAACATTCAGTACTTC
CASSPGLAGGRAKNIQYF
>13|-|-|TRBJ1-4|TRBV7-3
TGTGCCAGCAGCTTATCTGCAGGCGAAAAACTGTTTTTT
CASSLSAGEKLFF
>11|few|-|TRBJ1-1|TRBV20-1
TGCAGTGCCAGAACAGCCACTGAAGCTTTCTTT
CSARTATEAFF
>15|-|TRBD2|TRBJ2-1|TRBV10-1
TGCGCCAGCAGTTACCTAGCGGGGGGAAACAATGAGCAGTTCTTC
CASSYLAGGNNEQFF
>14|-|TRBD1|TRBJ1-1|TRBV18
TGTGCCAGCTCACAGGGACAGGGATGGACTGAAGCTTTCTTT
CASSQGQGWTEAFF
>16|-|TRBD2|TRBJ2-1|TRBV9
TGTGCCAGCAGCCGTAGCGGGGGCTTTTCCTACAATGAGCAGTTCTTC
CASSRSGGFSYNEQFF
>16|-|-|TRBJ1-6|TRBV10-3
TGTGCCATCAGTGACCCGAAGGGGCAGGGTTCCTCACCCCTCCACTTT
CAISDPKGQGSSPLHF
>16|-|-|TRBJ1-4|TRBV6-2/TRBV6-3
TGTGCCAGCAGTTACTCTAGAGGGGAGGAAGTGGAAAAACTGTTTTTT
CASSYSRGEEVEKLFF
>13|-|-|TRBJ1-1|TRBV18
TGTGCCAGCTCACCTACAGCGAACACTGAAGCTTTCTTT
CASSPTANTEAFF